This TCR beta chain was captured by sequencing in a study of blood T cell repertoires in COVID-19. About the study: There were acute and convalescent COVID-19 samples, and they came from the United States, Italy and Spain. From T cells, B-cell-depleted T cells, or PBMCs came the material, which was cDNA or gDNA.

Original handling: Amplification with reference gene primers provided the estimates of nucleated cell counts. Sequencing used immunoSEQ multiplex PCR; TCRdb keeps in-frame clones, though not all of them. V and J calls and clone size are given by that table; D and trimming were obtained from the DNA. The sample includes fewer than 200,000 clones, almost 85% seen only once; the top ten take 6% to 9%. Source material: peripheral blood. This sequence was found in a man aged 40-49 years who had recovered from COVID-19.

The CDR3 protein is CASSAGGNSPLHF. CDR3 sequence (DNA): TGTGCCAGCAGCGCCGGGGGGAATTCACCCCTCCACTTT. This chain links TRBV7-2 with TRBJ1-6, with D maybe TRBD1 (5 bases). CDR1 and CDR2 (germline): SGHTA, FQGNSA. V dropped 5 bases and J dropped 7 bases, with 9 bases sitting between them. CDR3 size: 13 residues.